The clone carrying this T cell receptor beta chain was seen ten or more times. The antigen is unknown. V shed 0 bases and J 0 bases; nucleotides not matched to a gene: 14. Germline V gives CDR1 SGHDN, CDR2 FVKESK. The CDR3 is 20 amino acids. This record belongs to a study of tumor-infiltrating lymphocytes in glioblastoma multiforme. Three nested ARM-PCR rounds with V-beta and C-beta primers built TCRB libraries. TCRB-specific cDNA synthesis used around 0.5 ug of total RNA. MiXCR, run by TCRdb on the multiplex PCR reads, gives a single entry per CDR3 protein. The table lists about 10,000 distinct CDR3 sequences, roughly 70% of them singletons. Broader study findings: RNA-based TCR sequencing may distort clone frequencies, since cells carry unequal TCR transcript numbers. Just one glioblastoma patient contributed to the TCR-mutation comparison.

The sequenced material came from brain tumor tissue. This receptor was identified in a male donor with glioblastoma. This sequence joins TRBV14 and TRBJ2-4, with TRBD2 identical over 7 bases. The CDR3 sequence: CASSQDGLAEYILAKNIQYF. The DNA for the CDR3 is TGTGCCAGCAGCCAAGATGGGCTAGCGGAGTATATATTAGCCAAAAACATTCAGTACTTC.